This entry concerns a single T cell receptor beta chain. Trimming cost V 8 bases and J 5 bases; bases outside gene matches: 13. The CDR3 contains 15 residues. Germline V gene lookup returns CDR1 MDHEN and CDR2 SYDVKM. The assay was immunoSEQ multiplex PCR, and TCRdb's table has in-frame clones only and misses some. The data contain 130,000 to 150,000 clones, 81% of them seen just once; the ten biggest clones take up approximately 8.2%. The data are from a study of blood T cell repertoires in COVID-19. Background on the study: In each case, the material was cDNA or gDNA derived from T cells, B-cell-depleted T cells, or PBMCs.

The sample comprised peripheral blood. This sequence was found in a human donor in a cohort sampled during active COVID-19. The V call is TRBV28, the J call TRBJ2-3, with 7 bases that match TRBD2. The CDR3 here is CASGAGDRFGDTQYF. The CDR3 region has the DNA TGTGCCAGCGGTGCGGGAGATAGATTTGGAGATACGCAGTATTTT.